This T cell receptor (beta chain) was retrieved from a study of shared clonotypes between healthy human individuals. The data were produced by immunoSEQ multiplex PCR, yet TCRdb's version contains in-frame clones alone and is incomplete. The top ten hold approximately 0.13% of the sample, which has a few million clones, roughly 95% seen once. What was sequenced was naive CD4+ T cells sorted from blood. The subset was: CD45RA+ positively selected. The clonotype originates from a young man in good health.

The CDR3 spells CSVKRGTGGKGYTF. CDR3 DNA: TGCAGCGTTAAGAGAGGGACAGGGGGTAAGGGCTACACCTTC. This rearrangement joins TRBV29-1 to TRBJ1-2; 11 bases line up with TRBD1. Germline CDR1 SQVTM, CDR2 ANQGSEA. With V trimmed by 5 bases and J by 8 bases, 10 bases remained unmatched. The CDR3 spans 14 residues.